This T cell receptor (beta chain) was documented in a study of blood T cell repertoires in COVID-19 (dated by TCRdb to about 2020). Looking at the study overall: Collaborator samples came from the United States, Italy and Spain and covered acute and convalescent phases of COVID-19. The material from the prospective study consisted of cDNA or gDNA derived from T cells, B-cell-depleted T cells, or PBMCs. Subjects who had been exposed to COVID-19, were actively infected with it, or had recovered from it provided the deeply sampled blood TCRbeta repertoires that made up the dataset. A freely available public database, intended as a resource for researchers studying the immune response to SARS-CoV-2, is where the repertoires were released. The samples were drawn from the first 160 participants of the ongoing ImmuneRACE study and from 1,200 or so subjects provided by 6 global collaborators. Nearly every sample came with metadata listing a de-identified subject ID, COVID-19 status, age in years and sex. Where available, HLA class I and class II types were taken from metadata supplied by the sample provider and were not determined by assay-based typing.

Note on this clone: Its antigen is not yet known. Base qualities are missing; no much larger clone stands one base away.

Relative to germline, V is 4 bases shorter and J is 5 bases shorter, with 10 bases between their ends. Via the germline V gene, CDR1 is MGHRA and CDR2 YSYEKL. The CDR3 sequence holds 13 residues, the cysteine and phenylalanine included. The only DNA kept is the CDR3, 39 bases in frame from the first base. Beyond this particular receptor, the publication reports: How much clinical and demographic metadata was included differed by source and by participant, and the metadata was provided uncurated.

TCRbeta CDR3 regions were amplified from genomic DNA using the immunoSEQ Assay, a bias-controlled multiplex PCR. The study's own analysis went as follows. Within the assay, amplification of reference gene primers was used to estimate how many nucleated cells each sample contained. To quantify the absolute abundance of each unique TCRbeta CDR3 rearrangement, sequence reads were collapsed and filtered. Productive Simpson clonality was computed per sample as the square root of Simpson's diversity index over productive rearrangements. Here the immuneACCESS table is served through TCRdb, limited to in-frame sequences with V and J called. Missing clones are a known gap in these copies; in checked studies unresolved V genes cover under half, and the rest lacks a known reason. The DNA was the basis for D and trimming; V, J and clone size are from that table. This sample lists about 200,000 clones; over 75% were detected once. The top ten clonotypes cover roughly 2% of the sample.

Each collaborating institution followed its own protocols to collect whole blood in K2EDTA tubes. Collaborator samples were shipped for TCRbeta analysis as frozen whole blood, isolated PBMCs, or DNA extracted from either sample type. The receptor comes from a man aged 40-50 years with active or convalescent COVID-19. The V and J segments used are TRBV4-1 and TRBJ2-3; D gene: possibly TRBD1, on 6 matching bases. The material sequenced was peripheral blood. The CDR3 here reads CASSPDSGDTQYF. In nucleotide form, the sequence is TGCGCCAGCAGCCCGGACAGTGGAGATACGCAGTATTTT.